These 30 T cell receptor beta chains were sequenced from one sample in a study of blood T cell repertoires in COVID-19. Assay used: immunoSEQ multiplex PCR; TCRdb lists only in-frame clones, some missing. The sample yields approximately 180,000 clones, approximately 80% seen once. The sequenced material came from PBMCs or T cells enriched from blood (not recorded which). These TCRs come from a man aged 50 to 60 who had recovered from COVID-19.

The chain uses TRBV6-5 and TRBJ2-7; 7 bases are shared with TRBD2. Looked up from germline, CDR1 is MNHEY and CDR2 is SVGAGI. V lost 7 bases to trimming and J lost 3 bases; unmatched junction nucleotides: 6. The CDR3 is made up of 13 amino acids. CDR3 sequence: CASKRAGFYEQYF. In nucleotides, the CDR3 is TGTGCCAGCAAACGAGCGGGATTCTACGAGCAGTACTTC.

This clone was picked up a small number of times. CDR3 sequence (DNA): TGTGCCAGGGGGACAGGGGGCCGGGAGGCCTACGAGCAGTACTTC. Translation gives CARGTGGREAYEQYF. The chain uses TRBV2 and TRBJ2-7; 12 bases map to TRBD1. Trimming at V came to 9 bases and at J to 2 bases, leaving 8 bases not matched to a gene. CDR3 size: 15 residues. Germline V gene lookup returns CDR1 SNHLY and CDR2 FYNNEI.

The rearrangement links TRBV5-4 to TRBJ1-1; no reliable D call. This CDR3 comprises 12 residues. The V gene's germline CDR1 is SGHNT and CDR2 YYREEE (reference sequence). Trimming took 7 bases from V and 4 from J, leaving 11 bases between them. The chain's CDR3 is CASSPPGTEAFF. CDR3 nucleotides: TGTGCCAGCTCGCCACCCGGCACTGAAGCTTTCTTT.

The chain combines TRBV11-2 with TRBJ2-5; tentatively, D is TRBD2 (5 bases). The germline V gene has CDR1 SGHAT and CDR2 FQNNGV. Trimming pared 6 bases from V and 1 base from J, leaving 15 bases between. This CDR3 has 15 amino acids. The CDR3 bases are TGTGCCAGCAGTGGAAGTGGGCGGGCCCAAGAGACCCAGTACTTC. It encodes CASSGSGRAQETQYF.

This clone was observed once. This chain links TRBV11-1 with TRBJ2-1; 8 positions match TRBD1. The CDR3 covers 15 residues. Germline V gives CDR1 SGHAT, CDR2 FQDESV (reference sequence). V lost 2 bases, J lost 9 bases, and 9 bases stayed unmatched. The CDR3 sequence: CASSLKGRGLSEQFF. The CDR3 DNA follows: TGTGCCAGCAGCTTAAAGGGCAGGGGGCTAAGTGAGCAGTTCTTC.

The gene calls are TRBV19 and TRBJ2-1; 7 positions match TRBD2. Germline values: CDR1 LNHDA, CDR2 SQIVND (reference sequence). CDR3 size: 17 residues. V was pared by 1 base and J by 9 bases, with 15 bases of the junction left unmatched. In nucleotides, the CDR3 is TGTGCCAGTAGTATAGCCCGATCGACTAGCCCTAATATTGAGCAGTTCTTC. Translating it yields CASSIARSTSPNIEQFF. The full variable domain, rest sourced from reference TRBV19 and TRBJ2-1, is DGGITQSPKYLFRKEGQNVTLSCEQNLNHDAMYWYRQDPGQGLRLIYYSQIVNDFQKGDIAEGYSVSREKKESFPLTVTSAQKNPTAFYLCASSIARSTSPNIEQFFGPGTRLTVL.

Of note for this clone: Other DNA sequences of this sample code for an identical CDR3. The chain has TRBV5-4 and TRBJ1-2; TRBD1 might be the D (5 bases). Germline V gives CDR1 SGHNT, CDR2 YYREEE (reference sequence). V was pared by 0 bases and J by 6 bases, with 9 bases between. This CDR3 is built from 13 residues. CDR3 sequence: CASSLAGGDGYTF. CDR3 coding DNA: TGTGCCAGCAGCTTGGCCGGGGGGGATGGCTACACCTTC.

The chain uses TRBV5-1 and TRBJ1-1, with 8 nucleotides matching TRBD1. After removal of 4 bases from V and 0 bases from J, the junction contained 11 bases not matched to a gene. This CDR3 has 17 amino acids. Per germline, CDR1 SGHRS and CDR2 YFSETQ. This chain's CDR3 is CASSQDRDLILNTEAFF. The CDR3 DNA follows: TGCGCCAGCAGCCAGGACAGGGACCTAATTTTGAACACTGAAGCTTTCTTT.

V usage is TRBV21-1 and J usage is TRBJ2-3; TRBD1, the D gene given by the table, was not confirmed from the DNA. TRBV21-1 is a pseudogene segment. The CDR3 has 14 residues. CDR3 in DNA: TGTGCCAATCGGGGGACAGGATCTTTCGATACGCAGTATTTT. As protein: CANRGTGSFDTQYF.

The chain employs TRBV7-6 and TRBJ1-4, with D possibly TRBD1 on 6 matching bases. The CDR3 sequence is 17 residues long. Germline V lookup: CDR1 SGHVS, CDR2 FNYEAQ. V lost 4 bases and J lost 4, with 19 bases in between. This chain's CDR3 is CASSYRDTLNSNEKLFF. CDR3 bases: TGTGCCAGCAGCTACCGGGACACCCTTAATAGTAATGAAAAACTGTTTTTT. The entire variable domain, with the rest obtained from reference TRBV7-6 and TRBJ1-4, is as follows: GAGVSQSPRYKVTKRGQDVALRCDPISGHVSLYWYRQALGQGPEFLTYFNYEAQQDKSGLPNDRFSAERPEGSISTLTIQRTEQRDSAMYRCASSYRDTLNSNEKLFFGSGTQLSVL.

The rearrangement joins TRBV30 to TRBJ1-1; TRBD1 aligns across 8 bases. V lost 4 bases, J lost 4 bases, and 5 bases stayed unmatched. Germline CDR1 is GTSNPN and CDR2 is SVGIG (reference sequence). This CDR3 is built from 13 residues. The CDR3 DNA is TGTGCCTGGACGGACAGGGAGGTCACTGAAGCTTTCTTT. Encoded protein: CAWTDREVTEAFF. Based on the CDR3 plus reference TRBV30 and TRBJ1-1, the full variable domain is SQTIHQWPATLVQPVGSPLSLECTVEGTSNPNLYWYRQAAGRGLQLLFYSVGIGQISSEVPQNLSASRPQDRQFILSSKKLLLSDSGFYLCAWTDREVTEAFFGQGTRLTVV.

J is TRBJ2-7 and V is TRBV7-6; D may be TRBD2 (5 bases). This CDR3 has 15 residues. Germline CDR1 reads SGHVS; CDR2 reads FNYEAQ. The ends were cut back, 5 bases at V and 2 bases at J, with 16 bases in the middle. CDR3 amino acids: CASSPLRGSTYEQYF. In nucleotides, the CDR3 is TGTGCCAGCAGCCCACTTCGAGGGAGCACCTACGAGCAGTACTTC.

This clone has more than one count but fewer than ten. The chain is built from TRBV30 and TRBJ1-5; D perhaps matches TRBD1 (6 bases). CDR3 length: 13 residues. V gave up 3 bases and J gave up 4 bases, with 10 bases separating them. Germline V gene sequence: CDR1 GTSNPN, CDR2 SVGIG (reference sequence). The CDR3 protein is CAWRPGVNQPQHF. In DNA, the CDR3 is TGTGCCTGGAGGCCAGGGGTGAATCAGCCCCAGCATTTT.

In this sample, this clone turned up a few times. This chain joins TRBV5-4 and TRBJ1-6, with a tentative D call TRBD1 (5 bases). In germline, CDR1 is SGHNT, CDR2 YYREEE (reference sequence). With 4 bases removed from V and 6 bases from J, the gap between germline ends came to 20 bases. This CDR3 is 17 amino acids long. In nucleotides, the CDR3 is TGTGCCAGCAGCGCCCAGTGGGGGAGGGAACCTAATTCACCCCTCCACTTT. It translates to CASSAQWGREPNSPLHF. Full variable domain (rest looked up from reference TRBV5-4 and TRBJ1-6): ETGVTQSPTHLIKTRGQQVTLRCSSQSGHNTVSWYQQALGQGPQFIFQYYREEENGRGNFPPRFSGLQFPNYSSELNVNALELDDSALYLCASSAQWGREPNSPLHFGNGTRLTVT.

The rearrangement links TRBV7-2 to TRBJ2-1; 11 bases are shared with TRBD2. V was pared by 0 bases and J by 4 bases, with 5 bases of the junction left unmatched. Germline loops: CDR1 SGHTA, CDR2 FQGNSA. CDR3 length: 17 residues. CDR3 sequence: CASSLARTSGPYNEQFF. The CDR3 bases are TGTGCCAGCAGCTTAGCTCGGACTAGCGGGCCTTACAATGAGCAGTTCTTC.

V and J are TRBV24-1 and TRBJ2-2, with a weak D call TRBD1 (5 bases). Germline V gene sequence: CDR1 KGHDR, CDR2 SFDVKD. V was cut by 4 bases and J by 1 base, with 12 bases left in between. The CDR3 has 16 amino acids. CDR3 nucleotides: TGTGCCACCAGTGACCAAGGGGCCTTGAACACCGGGGAGCTGTTTTTT. This translates into CATSDQGALNTGELFF.

This clone was detected a few times. The chain carries TRBV2 and TRBJ1-6; 8 bases agree with TRBD1. Germline V gene lookup returns CDR1 SNHLY and CDR2 FYNNEI. Trimming cost V 4 bases and J 9 bases; bases outside gene matches: 5. The CDR3 sequence is 14 residues long. CDR3: CASSGQGLISPLHF. Here the CDR3 DNA reads TGTGCCAGCAGTGGACAGGGGCTGATTTCACCCCTCCACTTT.

In this sample, this clone turned up a few times. The chain recombines TRBV29-1 with TRBJ2-7; TRBD2 might be the D (5 bases). Looked up from germline, CDR1 is SQVTM and CDR2 is ANQGSEA. Trimming cost V 6 bases and J 2 bases, with 11 bases left between them. The CDR3 runs 12 residues. CDR3 protein: CSVQEGTYEQYF. Here the CDR3 DNA reads TGCAGCGTCCAAGAGGGTACCTACGAGCAGTACTTC.

Comment on this clone: The sample contains more than one DNA sequence encoding this CDR3. As DNA, the CDR3 is TGTGCCAGCAGCTCGACAGGGTCTGGGGCCAACGTCCTGACTTTC. Translation: CASSSTGSGANVLTF. The J gene is TRBJ2-6, the V gene TRBV5-4; 7 nucleotides agree with TRBD1. CDR3 length: 15 residues. V trimming: 3 bases; J trimming: 1 base; junction bases outside the gene matches: 1. Per germline, CDR1 SGHNT and CDR2 YYREEE (reference sequence).

The rearrangement uses TRBV2 and TRBJ1-1; maybe TRBD1 (5 bases). V was pared by 6 bases and J by 0 bases, with 14 bases between. This CDR3 has 15 residues. Germline lookup yields CDR1 SNHLY and CDR2 FYNNEI. CDR3 DNA: TGTGCCAGCAGACCTGAAGGGGTGTTGAACACTGAAGCTTTCTTT. It codes for CASRPEGVLNTEAFF.

The V and J genes are TRBV11-3 and TRBJ1-3; a weak D match, TRBD1 (5 bases). This CDR3 has 13 amino acids. From germline, CDR1 is SGHNT and CDR2 YENEEA. Trimming removed 5 bases at V and 3 bases at J, with 8 bases between. The CDR3: CASSQQVGNTIYF. The CDR3 nucleotides are TGTGCCAGCAGCCAACAGGTTGGAAACACCATATATTTT. The full variable domain, rest sourced from reference TRBV11-3 and TRBJ1-3, is EAGVVQSPRYKIIEKKQPVAFWCNPISGHNTLYWYLQNLGQGPELLIRYENEEAVDDSQLPKDRFSAERLKGVDSTLKIQPAELGDSAVYLCASSQQVGNTIYFGEGSWLTVV.

The chain couples TRBV7-9 to TRBJ1-2, with D tentatively TRBD1 (5 bases). CDR3 size: 14 residues. V was clipped by 5 bases and J by 5 bases, with 15 bases between them. Germline V gene sequence: CDR1 SEHNR, CDR2 FQNEAQ (reference sequence). CDR3 amino acids: CASSSTDRDYGYTF. The CDR3 DNA reads as TGTGCCAGCAGCAGCACAGACAGAGATTATGGCTACACCTTC.

This chain connects TRBV13 to TRBJ1-2; D not resolved. V shed 9 bases and J shed 1 base, with 12 bases lying between them. The CDR3 loop spans 13 amino acids. CDR1 and CDR2 (germline): PRHDT, FYEKMQ (reference sequence). CDR3 region: CARARGGNYGYTF. CDR3 in DNA: TGTGCCAGAGCCAGAGGAGGTAACTATGGCTACACCTTC.

V and J are TRBV24-1 and TRBJ1-4; 8 bases are a match to TRBD1. V lost 2 bases, J lost 8 bases, and 9 bases stayed unmatched. Germline assignment: CDR1 KGHDR and CDR2 SFDVKD. The CDR3 totals 16 residues. As DNA, the CDR3 is TGTGCCACCAGTGATTATTCCCCGGGACAGGAAGAAAAACTGTTTTTT. The encoded protein is CATSDYSPGQEEKLFF.

The CDR3 loop reads CASSLLTGNNSPLHF. The CDR3 DNA reads as TGTGCCAGCAGCCTCCTGACAGGGAATAATTCACCCCTCCACTTT. The genes are TRBV5-5 and TRBJ1-6; TRBD1 matches 7 bases. The CDR3 consists of 15 residues. From germline, CDR1 is SGHKS and CDR2 YYEKEE (reference sequence). The V and J ends lost 4 bases and 5 bases, in that order; junction bases with no gene match: 6.

The rearrangement joins TRBV19 to TRBJ2-1; TRBD1 agrees at 8 bases. The CDR3 is made up of 17 amino acids. Looked up from germline, CDR1 is LNHDA and CDR2 is SQIVND (reference sequence). With V trimmed by 7 bases and J by 1 base, 12 bases remained unmatched. The CDR3 DNA reads as TGTGCCAGTACTTATTCCCGAAGGACAGGGTCCTACAATGAGCAGTTCTTC. Residues: CASTYSRRTGSYNEQFF.

The genes are TRBV11-2 and TRBJ2-1; D possibly corresponds to TRBD1 (5 bases). Germline assignment: CDR1 SGHAT and CDR2 FQNNGV. This CDR3 contains 12 residues. V lost 1 base and J lost 15, with 13 bases in between. The CDR3 reads CASSLATQGPFF. CDR3 nucleotide sequence: TGTGCCAGCAGCTTAGCTACCCAGGGCCCGTTCTTC.

The gene calls are TRBV6-5 and TRBJ1-1; D possibly corresponds to TRBD1 (5 bases). The CDR3 runs to 15 residues. Germline CDR1 and CDR2: MNHEY and SVGAGI. V was shortened by 7 bases and J by 4 bases, with 19 bases between the two germline ends. The CDR3 sequence: CASIRRGGVITEAFF. The CDR3 DNA sequence: TGTGCCAGCATTAGAAGGGGCGGGGTAATCACTGAAGCTTTCTTT.

The rearrangement joins TRBV10-2 to TRBJ2-7; the D gene is possibly TRBD1 (5 bases). V was trimmed by 7 bases and J by 5 bases, leaving 9 bases between them. The CDR3 is 11 amino acids. Germline lookup yields CDR1 WSHSY and CDR2 SAAADI. DNA of the CDR3: TGCGCCAGCATCCAGGGTCACGAGCAGTACTTC. This sequence encodes CASIQGHEQYF.

This rearrangement joins TRBV6-4 to TRBJ1-5; 9 bases fit TRBD1. The germline CDR1 and CDR2 sequences are MRHNA and SNTAGT. With 6 bases clipped from V and 2 bases from J, the junction kept 5 bases outside the gene matches. The CDR3 runs 15 residues. The CDR3 bases are TGTGCCAGCAGCTCGACAGGGGGTGGCAATCAGCCCCAGCATTTT. Protein product: CASSSTGGGNQPQHF.